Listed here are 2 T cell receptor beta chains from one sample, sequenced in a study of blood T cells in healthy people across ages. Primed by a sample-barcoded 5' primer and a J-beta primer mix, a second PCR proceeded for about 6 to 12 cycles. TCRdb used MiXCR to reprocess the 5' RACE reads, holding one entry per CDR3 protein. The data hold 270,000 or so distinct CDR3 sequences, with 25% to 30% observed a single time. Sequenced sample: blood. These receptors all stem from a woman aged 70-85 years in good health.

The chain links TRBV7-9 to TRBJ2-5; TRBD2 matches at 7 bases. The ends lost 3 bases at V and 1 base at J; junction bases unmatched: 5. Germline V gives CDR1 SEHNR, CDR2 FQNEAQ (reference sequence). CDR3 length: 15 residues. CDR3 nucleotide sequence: TGTGCCAGCAGCTTCTCGGGGGGTTCCCAAGAGACCCAGTACTTC. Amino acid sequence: CASSFSGGSQETQYF.

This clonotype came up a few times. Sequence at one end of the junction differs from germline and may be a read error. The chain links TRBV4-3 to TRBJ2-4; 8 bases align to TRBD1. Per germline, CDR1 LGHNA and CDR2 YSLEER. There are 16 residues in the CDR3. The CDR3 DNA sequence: TGCGCCAGCAGCCAAGTCGTAAACAGGGGGAAAAACGTTCAGTACTTC. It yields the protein CASSQVVNRGKNVQYF.